The text below deals with one TCR beta chain. This record belongs to a study of blood T cell repertoires in COVID-19. Study summary: Both acute and convalescent COVID-19 samples were obtained from the United States, Italy and Spain. PBMCs, B-cell-depleted T cells, or T cells were the source of the cDNA or gDNA that made up the material.

In the source study's methods: For nucleated cells, counts were estimated from reference gene primer amplification. This table comes from immunoSEQ multiplex PCR, and its TCRdb copy is limited to in-frame clones, with some not included. The V and J calls and clone size were taken over from that table, and D and trimming were inferred from the DNA. Of over 100,000 clones in the sample, approximately 89% were seen once. In germline, CDR1 is MDHEN, CDR2 SYDVKM. Trimming took 3 bases from V and 0 from J, leaving 18 bases between them. The CDR3 covers 18 residues. The sample taken for sequencing was peripheral blood. This clonotype originated in a woman aged 70-85 years with COVID-19, enrolled during active disease. The gene calls are TRBV28 and TRBJ1-5; D might be TRBD1 (6 bases). CDR3 sequence (DNA): TGTGCCAGCAGTTTCATCTCGGACAGATTTTATAGCAATCAGCCCCAGCATTTT. Amino acid sequence: CASSFISDRFYSNQPQHF.